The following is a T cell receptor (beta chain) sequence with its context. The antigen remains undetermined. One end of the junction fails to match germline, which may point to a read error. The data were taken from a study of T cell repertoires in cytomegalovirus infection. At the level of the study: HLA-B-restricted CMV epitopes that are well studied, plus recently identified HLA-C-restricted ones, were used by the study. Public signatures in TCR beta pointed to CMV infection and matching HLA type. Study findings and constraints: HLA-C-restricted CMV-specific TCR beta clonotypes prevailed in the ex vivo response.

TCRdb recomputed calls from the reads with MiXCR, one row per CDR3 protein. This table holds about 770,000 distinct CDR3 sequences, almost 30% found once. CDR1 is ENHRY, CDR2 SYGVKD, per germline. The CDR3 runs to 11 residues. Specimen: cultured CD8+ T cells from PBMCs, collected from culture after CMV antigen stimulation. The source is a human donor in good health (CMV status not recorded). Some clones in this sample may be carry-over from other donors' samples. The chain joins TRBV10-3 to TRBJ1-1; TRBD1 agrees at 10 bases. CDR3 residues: CGTGDGTEAFF. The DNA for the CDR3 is TGCGGGACAGGGGATGGAACTGAAGCTTTCTTT.